The next 25 T cell receptor beta chains were all read from a single sample in a study of OX40 agonist ivuxolimab in advanced cancers. The repertoire was sequenced with immunoSEQ multiplex PCR; TCRdb's copy has only in-frame clones and lacks some. The sample has around 38,000 clones; around 92% are singletons. The specimen comprised CD4+ or CD8+ T cells sorted from blood, sampled in a trial of the OX40 agonist ivuxolimab. Receptor source: an adult with an advanced solid tumor such as melanoma, head and neck, liver or kidney cancer.

V and J are TRBV5-1 and TRBJ2-3, with D possibly TRBD2 on 5 matching bases. Germline CDR1 SGHRS, CDR2 YFSETQ. V gave up 0 bases and J gave up 2 bases, with 10 bases separating them. This CDR3 spans 15 amino acids. CDR3: CASSLGGRVTDTQYF. As DNA, the CDR3 is TGCGCCAGCAGCTTGGGTGGGAGAGTCACAGATACGCAGTATTTT. The entire variable domain, with the rest obtained from reference TRBV5-1 and TRBJ2-3, is as follows: KAGVTQTPRYLIKTRGQQVTLSCSPISGHRSVSWYQQTPGQGLQFLFEYFSETQRNKGNFPGRFSGRQFSNSRSEMNVSTLELGDSALYLCASSLGGRVTDTQYFGPGTRLTVL.

This clone has a handful of counts. The rearrangement links TRBV5-6 to TRBJ1-2; no reliable D call. V lost 0 bases and J lost 4, with 10 bases in between. CDR3 length equals 14 residues. The germline gives CDR1 SGHDT, CDR2 YYEEEE. CDR3 amino acids: CASSLAGVVYGYTF. The DNA for the CDR3 is TGTGCCAGCAGCTTGGCTGGGGTTGTCTATGGCTACACCTTC.

The J gene is TRBJ2-7, the V gene TRBV15; TRBD1 or TRBD2 may be the D gene (5 bases each). Germline-derived CDR1 and CDR2 are LNHNV and YYDKDF (reference sequence). The CDR3 extends over 16 amino acids. V shed 0 bases and J shed 2 bases, with 14 bases lying between them. Here the CDR3 reads CATSRDRRGTPYEQYF. DNA for the CDR3: TGTGCCACCAGCAGAGACCGACGAGGGACCCCCTACGAGCAGTACTTC.

The chain is built from TRBV6-5 and TRBJ1-1; possibly TRBD1 for D (5 bases). Trimming took off 2 bases at V and 5 bases at J, with 9 bases between the two ends. Per germline, CDR1 MNHEY and CDR2 SVGAGI. This CDR3 has 13 amino acids. Here the CDR3 reads CASSYPGGTEAFF. DNA for the CDR3: TGTGCCAGCAGTTACCCCGGGGGGACTGAAGCTTTCTTT.

V and J are TRBV27 and TRBJ2-7, with 9 nucleotides matching TRBD1. The germline V gene encodes CDR1 MNHEY and CDR2 SMNVEV (reference sequence). J lost 3 bases, V lost 7 bases, and 4 bases had no gene match. The CDR3 is made up of 13 amino acids. CDR3: CASIGTGNYEQYF. CDR3 in DNA: TGTGCCAGCATCGGGACAGGGAACTACGAGCAGTACTTC.

The chain combines TRBV21-1 with TRBJ2-2; the D segment call TRBD2 is taken from the table without a DNA check. TRBV21-1 is described as a pseudogene. This CDR3 is built from 17 residues. The CDR3 bases are TGTGCCAGCAGCGCCCACGGGACTAGCGAGAACACCGGGGAGCTGTTTTTT. Encoded protein: CASSAHGTSENTGELFF.

This clone was recorded a few times. This chain connects TRBV5-6 to TRBJ2-5, with 8 bases fitting TRBD1. V shed 0 bases, J shed 4 bases, and the junction held 8 bases outside the gene matches. Germline lookup yields CDR1 SGHDT and CDR2 YYEEEE. The length of the CDR3 is 16 residues. The CDR3 sequence is CASSLDRGLRRETQYF. CDR3 in DNA: TGTGCCAGCAGCTTGGACAGGGGGTTAAGGAGAGAGACCCAGTACTTC.

This sequence joins TRBV5-5 and TRBJ1-2; 7 bases align to TRBD1. Germline lookup yields CDR1 SGHKS and CDR2 YYEKEE (reference sequence). The J segment lost 3 bases and the V segment lost 1 base, leaving 9 bases of the junction unmatched. CDR3 length: 16 amino acids. The CDR3 nucleotides read TGTGCCAGCAGCTTGTCCCCCGGACAGGCTGACTATGGCTACACCTTC. This codes for CASSLSPGQADYGYTF.

This chain connects TRBV11-2 to TRBJ2-2, with 7 bases aligning to TRBD1. This CDR3 has 15 amino acids. V trimming: 7 bases; J trimming: 7 bases; junction bases outside the gene matches: 12. Germline V CDR1 and CDR2: SGHAT, FQNNGV. The CDR3 sequence: CASTAPGQSFGELFF. In DNA form, the CDR3 reads TGTGCCAGCACCGCACCGGGACAGAGTTTCGGGGAGCTGTTTTTT.

V gene TRBV28 combines with J gene TRBJ2-3; 8 nucleotides line up with TRBD2. V was clipped by 3 bases and J by 4 bases; unmatched bases: 6. Germline CDR1 and CDR2: MDHEN and SYDVKM. This CDR3 is 15 amino acids long. In DNA, the CDR3 is TGTGCCAGCAGTTTTGTAGCGGGACTATCAGATACGCAGTATTTT. Protein: CASSFVAGLSDTQYF.

The gene calls are TRBV7-3 and TRBJ2-7; D might be TRBD1 or TRBD2, each matching 6 bases. Germline V gives CDR1 SGHTA, CDR2 FQGTGA. Trimming took off 5 bases at V and 3 bases at J, with 11 bases between the two ends. The CDR3 has 13 amino acids. The DNA for the CDR3 is TGTGCCAGCAGCGGGGGGACAAACTACGAGCAGTACGTC. As protein: CASSGGTNYEQYV.

J is TRBJ1-1 and V is TRBV27; TRBD1 might be the D (5 bases). V was shortened by 5 bases and J by 6 bases, with 25 bases between the two germline ends. The CDR3 spans 17 residues. Germline CDR1 and CDR2: MNHEY and SMNVEV (reference sequence). CDR3 nucleotide sequence: TGTGCCAGCAGTCCCACCTGGGACCTTACCCAGGATTCTGAAGCTTTCTTT. Amino acid sequence: CASSPTWDLTQDSEAFF.

The chain employs TRBV6-5 and TRBJ1-2; no firm D call. Trimming pared 0 bases from V and 4 bases from J, leaving 6 bases between. CDR3 length: 13 residues. Looked up from germline, CDR1 is MNHEY and CDR2 is SVGAGI. The CDR3, as DNA: TGTGCCAGCAGTTACTCACGGATCTATGGCTACACCTTC. Its translation: CASSYSRIYGYTF.

This chain uses TRBV29-1 with TRBJ2-1; 7 bases are a match to TRBD2. This CDR3 comprises 16 residues. Germline CDR1 reads SQVTM; CDR2 reads ANQGSEA. Germline trimming cut 4 bases from V and 0 bases from J; bases unmatched to any gene: 9. The CDR3 region has the DNA TGCAGCGTTGTGGGGGGAGGGTTAAGCTCCTACAATGAGCAGTTCTTC. Amino acid sequence: CSVVGGGLSSYNEQFF.

V gene TRBV6-1 combines with J gene TRBJ2-3; 14 bases align to TRBD2. Trimming took 3 bases from V and 6 from J; bases not matched to a gene: 14. This CDR3 has 19 residues. CDR1 and CDR2 from the germline V gene are MNHNS and SASEGT. CDR3 protein: CASSDRDRGLAGAWDTQYF. CDR3 nucleotide sequence: TGTGCCAGCAGTGACCGGGACAGGGGACTAGCGGGAGCTTGGGATACGCAGTATTTT.

DNA for the CDR3: TGTGCCAGCAGTTACGAGGGACAGGGCCCTTACGGCTACACCTTC. Protein: CASSYEGQGPYGYTF. The chain is built from TRBV6-5 and TRBJ1-2, with 9 positions matching TRBD1. J was trimmed by 8 bases and V by 2 bases; bases with no gene match: 9. Germline-derived CDR1 and CDR2 are MNHEY and SVGAGI. This CDR3 contains 15 residues.

V is TRBV21-1 and J is TRBJ2-1; the D segment call TRBD2 is taken from the table without a DNA check. TRBV21-1 represents a pseudogene. The CDR3 is 15 residues long. The CDR3 here is CASFRPGLAKDEQFF. In nucleotides, the CDR3 is TGTGCCAGCTTTCGCCCGGGACTAGCGAAGGATGAGCAGTTCTTC.

This sequence joins TRBV7-9 and TRBJ2-7; the D gene could be TRBD1 or TRBD2 (5 bases each). Germline V gene lookup returns CDR1 SEHNR and CDR2 FQNEAQ (reference sequence). V was cut by 8 bases and J by 1 base, with 12 bases left in between. The CDR3 is 13 residues long. The CDR3 DNA reads as TGTGCCAGCGCGACAGCGGTATCCTACGAGCAGTACTTC. Its protein is CASATAVSYEQYF.

This rearrangement joins TRBV27 to TRBJ2-2; D unresolved. CDR1 MNHEY and CDR2 SMNVEV come from the germline V gene (reference sequence). The CDR3 extends over 13 amino acids. The V end lost 1 base, the J end lost 6 bases, and 6 bases lay between the germline ends. The CDR3 DNA follows: TGTGCCAGCAGTTTATTAAGTTCCGGGGAGCTGTTTTTT. This translates into CASSLLSSGELFF.

In this sample, this clone turned up once. The V gene is TRBV7-8, the J gene TRBJ1-2, with a possible D match to TRBD1 (6 bases). This CDR3 comprises 17 residues. Per germline, CDR1 SGHVS and CDR2 FQNEAQ. V was trimmed by 0 bases and J by 7 bases, leaving 21 bases between them. For the CDR3, the DNA is TGTGCCAGCAGCTTAGCCCCCGCGCGGGGGGCTCATCCTGGCTACACCTTC. This sequence encodes CASSLAPARGAHPGYTF.

The genes are TRBV5-6 and TRBJ2-1; 10 bases agree with TRBD2. Per the germline V gene, CDR1 is SGHDT and CDR2 is YYEEEE. This CDR3 contains 16 residues. V shed 2 bases, J shed 8 bases, and the junction held 10 bases outside the gene matches. The CDR3 here is CASSFPPSGSLHEQFF. The CDR3, as DNA: TGTGCCAGCAGCTTCCCCCCTAGCGGGAGTTTGCATGAGCAGTTCTTC. Combining the CDR3 with reference TRBV5-6 and TRBJ2-1 gives the whole variable domain DAGVTQSPTHLIKTRGQQVTLRCSPKSGHDTVSWYQQALGQGPQFIFQYYEEEERQRGNFPDRFSGHQFPNYSSELNVNALLLGDSALYLCASSFPPSGSLHEQFFGPGTRLTVL.

This chain joins TRBV7-2 and TRBJ1-2; 7 bases match TRBD1. Trimming cost V 3 bases and J 7 bases; bases outside gene matches: 8. Looked up from germline, CDR1 is SGHTA and CDR2 is FQGNSA. The CDR3 is made up of 14 amino acids. The CDR3, as DNA: TGTGCCAGCAGCTTGACAGGGCCCCAGGGTGGCTACACCTTC. Protein product: CASSLTGPQGGYTF.

The CDR3 bases are TGTGCCTGGAGTGTTGGGGGAGCTTACAATGAGCAGTTCTTC. Its translation: CAWSVGGAYNEQFF. This sequence joins TRBV30 and TRBJ2-1; D tentatively reads TRBD1 or TRBD2 (5 bases each). The CDR3 extends over 14 amino acids. V gave up 0 bases and J gave up 4 bases, with 10 bases separating them. Germline CDR1 reads GTSNPN; CDR2 reads SVGIG (reference sequence). The full variable domain, completed using reference TRBV30 and TRBJ2-1, is SQTIHQWPATLVQPVGSPLSLECTVEGTSNPNLYWYRQAAGRGLQLLFYSVGIGQISSEVPQNLSASRPQDRQFILSSKKLLLSDSGFYLCAWSVGGAYNEQFFGPGTRLTVL.

The J gene is TRBJ1-1, the V gene TRBV29-1; no firm D call. Germline V gives CDR1 SQVTM, CDR2 ANQGSEA. Trimming took off 4 bases at V and 0 bases at J, with 12 bases between the two ends. This CDR3 has 14 amino acids. CDR3 residues: CSVGSFILNTEAFF. As DNA, the CDR3 is TGCAGCGTTGGGTCCTTTATCTTGAACACTGAAGCTTTCTTT.

This clone was detected only once. The chain's CDR3 is CATLAGPPPNIQYF. Written as DNA, the CDR3 is TGTGCCACCCTAGCGGGACCACCCCCAAACATTCAGTACTTC. The rearrangement joins TRBV19 to TRBJ2-4; 9 bases line up with TRBD2. V shed 10 bases and J 6 bases; nucleotides not matched to a gene: 10. Germline lookup yields CDR1 LNHDA and CDR2 SQIVND (reference sequence). The CDR3 length is 14 residues.